The present TCR beta chain was sequenced within a study of shared clonotypes between healthy human individuals. Study details: A donor's plate count was three for CD4 naive and three for CD4 memory; CD8 naive had two and CD8 memory one. Study observations and caveats: Specimens sampled were limited to blood, with tissue repertoires likely differing.

The CDR3 consists of 14 residues. Germline values: CDR1 SGHVS, CDR2 FQNEAQ. V was pared by 7 bases and J by 4 bases, with 16 bases between. The method was immunoSEQ multiplex PCR; TCRdb's version includes in-frame clones alone and lacks a portion of them. The repertoire consists of hundreds of thousands of clones, with more than 95% occurring once and the leading ten covering about 0.06%. Investigators divided CD4+ cells into CD45RA+ naive and CD45RA-negative memory subsets. A word on this clone: Its antigen is undetermined.

The clonotype comes from a woman younger than 45 in good health. This chain uses TRBV7-8 with TRBJ1-1; a possible D gene is TRBD1 (5 bases). Specimen: naive CD4+ T cells sorted from blood. Subset meaning: CD45RA+ positively selected. CDR3 DNA: TGTGCCAGCATTCTAGGGGCGGGCGGCACTGAAGCTTTCTTT. It is translated as CASILGAGGTEAFF.